Presented here are 7 T cell receptor beta chains from one specimen sequenced in a study of blood T cell repertoires in COVID-19. Clones were sequenced by immunoSEQ multiplex PCR, and TCRdb holds only the in-frame ones, with some missing. The table includes 180,000 or so clones, roughly three quarters detected once. The sequencing sample was made of PBMCs or T cells enriched from blood (not recorded which). The receptors stem from a man aged 60 to 69 who had been exposed to COVID-19.

V gene TRBV9 combines with J gene TRBJ2-7; 12 positions match TRBD2. This CDR3 is 15 amino acids long. CDR1 SGDLS and CDR2 YYNGEE come from the germline V gene. V was clipped by 3 bases and J by 4 bases; unmatched bases: 5. Here the CDR3 reads CASSELAGGGYEQYF. The CDR3 bases are TGTGCCAGCAGCGAACTAGCGGGAGGAGGGTACGAGCAGTACTTC. The full variable domain, in which reference TRBV9 and TRBJ2-7 provide the parts outside the CDR3, is DSGVTQTPKHLITATGQRVTLRCSPRSGDLSVYWYQQSLDQGLQFLIQYYNGEERAKGNILERFSAQQFPDLHSELNLSSLELGDSALYFCASSELAGGGYEQYFGPGTRLTVT.

The chain is built from TRBV2 and TRBJ1-2; the match to TRBD1 covers 8 bases. The length of the CDR3 is 19 residues. J was trimmed by 0 bases and V by 6 bases; bases with no gene match: 18. CDR1 and CDR2 from the germline V gene are SNHLY and FYNNEI. CDR3 residues: CASRAETGEGSWPNYGYTF. CDR3 in DNA: TGTGCCAGCAGAGCAGAGACAGGGGAAGGAAGCTGGCCTAACTATGGCTACACCTTC.

V gene TRBV6-2 or TRBV6-3 combines with J gene TRBJ2-2, with 7 bases fitting TRBD1. The V segment lost 4 bases and the J segment 0 bases; nucleotides outside the gene matches: 2. This CDR3 spans 15 amino acids. Germline CDR1 is MNHEY and CDR2 is SVGEGT. The CDR3: CASSLGQANTGELFF. The DNA of the CDR3 is TGTGCCAGCAGTTTAGGACAGGCGAACACCGGGGAGCTGTTTTTT.

This chain joins TRBV7-2 and TRBJ2-5, with D maybe TRBD2 (7 bases). The CDR3 is made up of 16 amino acids. Germline values: CDR1 SGHTA, CDR2 FQGNSA. The germline V and J ends were trimmed by 5 bases and 4 bases, with 20 bases remaining between them. For the CDR3, the DNA is TGTGCCAGCAGCCCAAGCGCGGGGGCAAGGCGAGAGACCCAGTACTTC. It specifies CASSPSAGARRETQYF.

The chain links TRBV11-3 to TRBJ2-7; 7 positions match TRBD2. The CDR3 consists of 14 residues. The germline V gene encodes CDR1 SGHNT and CDR2 YENEEA. J gave up 6 bases and V 2 bases, and 7 bases lay outside the gene matches. CDR3 bases: TGTGCCAGCAGCTTAAGCCGGACGGGGGGCGAGCAGTACTTC. Translating it yields CASSLSRTGGEQYF.

The chain is built from TRBV5-4 and TRBJ1-4; unclear D gene. Per germline, CDR1 SGHNT and CDR2 YYREEE (reference sequence). CDR3 length: 12 amino acids. Trimming shortened V by 10 bases and J by 8 bases, and 15 bases separated the two germline ends. The CDR3 DNA reads as TGTGCCTCCCGATCACTCGGGGAAAAACTGTTTTTT. It is translated as CASRSLGEKLFF.

This rearrangement joins TRBV18 to TRBJ1-1; 7 bases match TRBD1. V dropped 4 bases and J dropped 5; count of bases not matched to a gene: 10. CDR3 length equals 15 residues. In germline, CDR1 is KGHSH, CDR2 LQKENI. CDR3: CASSQVSGGQTEAFF. For the CDR3, the DNA is TGTGCCAGCTCACAGGTGTCAGGGGGGCAGACTGAAGCTTTCTTT.